A selection of T cell receptor beta chains follows, all from one sample in a study of cytomegalovirus exposure and HLA in healthy donors. The table came from immunoSEQ multiplex PCR; TCRdb's copy has only in-frame clones and leaves some out. This table holds about 140,000 clones, 80% to 85% found once. The specimen sequenced was PBMCs. The receptors were gathered from a female donor in good health and CMV-seronegative. Both conserved end residues are part of each CDR3. The order of the fields is clone size, CDR3 length, J gene, D gene, V gene, CDR3 DNA, CDR3 protein. D genes are given only for firm matches. Expanded clones get a size class; other rows say once, few or many, or leave the size out.

abundance: NA
len: 15
j_gene: TRBJ1-5
d_gene: NA
v_gene: TRBV28
CDR3nt: TGTGCCAGCAGTTTAATACAGAATAGCAATCAGCCCCAGCATTTT
CDR3aa: CASSLIQNSNQPQHF

abundance: NA
len: 12
j_gene: TRBJ2-5
d_gene: NA
v_gene: TRBV5-6
CDR3nt: TGTGCCAGCAGCAAGCCCCAAGAGACCCAGTACTTC
CDR3aa: CASSKPQETQYF

abundance: NA
len: 13
j_gene: TRBJ1-4
d_gene: NA
v_gene: TRBV28
CDR3nt: TGTGCCAGTAAGGGGACACTTCGGGAAAAACTGTTTTTT
CDR3aa: CASKGTLREKLFF

abundance: NA
len: 13
j_gene: TRBJ2-7
d_gene: NA
v_gene: TRBV7-9
CDR3nt: TGTGCCAGCAGCTTACTGACAGACTACGAGCAGTACTTC
CDR3aa: CASSLLTDYEQYF

abundance: NA
len: 16
j_gene: TRBJ2-7
d_gene: NA
v_gene: TRBV10-2
CDR3nt: TGCGCCAGCAAAAGCAGTGAGGGAACAGGGACCTACGAGCAGTACTTC
CDR3aa: CASKSSEGTGTYEQYF

abundance: NA
len: 18
j_gene: TRBJ2-7
d_gene: TRBD2
v_gene: TRBV4-2
CDR3nt: TGTGCCAGCAGCCTTTTAACCCGTGCCGGGACTAGCGGCAACGAGCAGTACTTC
CDR3aa: CASSLLTRAGTSGNEQYF

abundance: NA
len: 13
j_gene: TRBJ1-2
d_gene: TRBD1
v_gene: TRBV10-1
CDR3nt: TGCGCCAGCAGTAAAACAGGGGGCGGAGGCTACACCTTC
CDR3aa: CASSKTGGGGYTF

abundance: NA
len: 14
j_gene: TRBJ1-5
d_gene: NA
v_gene: TRBV6-1
CDR3nt: TGTGCCAGCAGTGATACGGGGGGAAGGCAGCCCCAGCATTTT
CDR3aa: CASSDTGGRQPQHF

abundance: NA
len: 15
j_gene: TRBJ2-6
d_gene: NA
v_gene: TRBV5-6
CDR3nt: TGTGCCAGCAGCTCGGGATTCTCTGGGGCCAACGTCCTGACTTTC
CDR3aa: CASSSGFSGANVLTF

abundance: NA
len: 15
j_gene: TRBJ1-1
d_gene: NA
v_gene: TRBV6-6
CDR3nt: TGTGCCAGCAGTTACTCGAGGCAGGGGAACACTGAAGCTTTCTTT
CDR3aa: CASSYSRQGNTEAFF

abundance: NA
len: 16
j_gene: TRBJ1-1
d_gene: TRBD1
v_gene: TRBV30
CDR3nt: TGTGCCTGGAGTGTAGTCGGCAGGGGGCCGAACACTGAAGCTTTCTTT
CDR3aa: CAWSVVGRGPNTEAFF

abundance: NA
len: 14
j_gene: TRBJ2-5
d_gene: NA
v_gene: TRBV4-1
CDR3nt: TGCGCCAGCAGCCAAGATGGGCAGTCGGAGACCCAGTACTTC
CDR3aa: CASSQDGQSETQYF

abundance: few
len: 16
j_gene: TRBJ2-1
d_gene: TRBD1
v_gene: TRBV11-2
CDR3nt: TGTGCCAGCAGCACCATACTACAGGGGGCCTTCGCTGAGCAGTTCTTC
CDR3aa: CASSTILQGAFAEQFF

abundance: NA
len: 20
j_gene: TRBJ2-1
d_gene: TRBD2
v_gene: TRBV5-5
CDR3nt: TGTGCCAGCAGCATCCGGGACAGGGGACTAGCGGGAGACCCTTACAATGAGCAGTTCTTC
CDR3aa: CASSIRDRGLAGDPYNEQFF

abundance: NA
len: 14
j_gene: TRBJ2-7
d_gene: NA
v_gene: TRBV5-1
CDR3nt: TGCGCCAGCAGCTTGGTCCCGACCAGGTACGAGCAGTACTTC
CDR3aa: CASSLVPTRYEQYF

abundance: NA
len: 13
j_gene: TRBJ2-2
d_gene: NA
v_gene: TRBV28
CDR3nt: TGTGCCAGCATCCTAACGAACACCGGGGAGCTGTTTTTT
CDR3aa: CASILTNTGELFF

abundance: NA
len: 13
j_gene: TRBJ1-2
d_gene: TRBD1
v_gene: TRBV5-5
CDR3nt: TGTGCCAGCAGCCCGACAGGGAGAGGTGGCTACACCTTC
CDR3aa: CASSPTGRGGYTF

abundance: NA
len: 16
j_gene: TRBJ2-2
d_gene: NA
v_gene: TRBV7-9
CDR3nt: TGTGCCAGCAGCCCGGGACACAACGCGAACACCGGGGAGCTGTTTTTT
CDR3aa: CASSPGHNANTGELFF

abundance: NA
len: 18
j_gene: TRBJ1-1
d_gene: NA
v_gene: TRBV15
CDR3nt: TGTGCCACCAGCAGAGATACGTTTAAGACAGGCTGGGACACTGAAGCTTTCTTT
CDR3aa: CATSRDTFKTGWDTEAFF

abundance: NA
len: 11
j_gene: TRBJ2-3
d_gene: NA
v_gene: TRBV2
CDR3nt: TGTGCCAGCAGTGCGTCAGATACGCAGTATTTT
CDR3aa: CASSASDTQYF

abundance: NA
len: 16
j_gene: TRBJ2-3
d_gene: NA
v_gene: TRBV19
CDR3nt: TGTGCCAGTAGTTCTATAGACAAGACCTTCACAGATACGCAGTATTTT
CDR3aa: CASSSIDKTFTDTQYF

abundance: NA
len: 13
j_gene: TRBJ2-5
d_gene: NA
v_gene: TRBV9
CDR3nt: TGTGCCAGCAGCGTAGCGGTTATCGAGACCCAGTACTTC
CDR3aa: CASSVAVIETQYF

abundance: NA
len: 17
j_gene: TRBJ2-5
d_gene: NA
v_gene: TRBV4-2
CDR3nt: TGTGCCAGCAGCCAAGAACCCCCCAGCGGGTCGCGAGAGACCCAGTACTTC
CDR3aa: CASSQEPPSGSRETQYF

abundance: NA
len: 17
j_gene: TRBJ2-1
d_gene: TRBD2
v_gene: TRBV14
CDR3nt: TGTGCCAGCAGCCAAGATCAACTAGCGGAATTTCGCAATGAGCAGTTCTTC
CDR3aa: CASSQDQLAEFRNEQFF

abundance: NA
len: 11
j_gene: TRBJ1-2
d_gene: NA
v_gene: TRBV19
CDR3nt: TGTGCCAGTAGTATTTCCGGTGGCTACACCTTC
CDR3aa: CASSISGGYTF

abundance: few
len: 15
j_gene: TRBJ2-4
d_gene: NA
v_gene: TRBV7-6
CDR3nt: TGTGCCAGCAGCCCCCCAAGTGGCGCCAAAAACATTCAGTACTTC
CDR3aa: CASSPPSGAKNIQYF

abundance: NA
len: 14
j_gene: TRBJ2-7
d_gene: NA
v_gene: TRBV5-4
CDR3nt: TGTGCCAGCAGCCCCAGGGGTCCTCCCTACGAGCAGTACTTC
CDR3aa: CASSPRGPPYEQYF

abundance: NA
len: 14
j_gene: TRBJ2-5
d_gene: TRBD2
v_gene: TRBV28
CDR3nt: TGTGCCAGCAGTTTAGGTCCGGGAGGGGAGACCCAGTACTTC
CDR3aa: CASSLGPGGETQYF

abundance: NA
len: 13
j_gene: TRBJ1-1
d_gene: NA
v_gene: TRBV9
CDR3nt: TGTGCCAGCAGTGTAGGGGCTAACACTGAAGCTTTCTTT
CDR3aa: CASSVGANTEAFF

abundance: NA
len: 15
j_gene: TRBJ1-1
d_gene: TRBD1
v_gene: TRBV6-1
CDR3nt: TGTGCCAGCAGTGAAGCGGGGACAGGGAACACTGAAGCTTTCTTT
CDR3aa: CASSEAGTGNTEAFF

abundance: NA
len: 17
j_gene: TRBJ2-6
d_gene: TRBD1
v_gene: TRBV18
CDR3nt: TGTGCCAGCTCAGGACAGGGGTTAAACTCTGGGGCCAACGTCCTGACTTTC
CDR3aa: CASSGQGLNSGANVLTF

abundance: NA
len: 15
j_gene: TRBJ1-4
d_gene: TRBD1
v_gene: TRBV28
CDR3nt: TGTGCCAGCAGGCCTAGACGGTCTTCAGGGGGAAAACTGTTTTTT
CDR3aa: CASRPRRSSGGKLFF

abundance: NA
len: 16
j_gene: TRBJ2-1
d_gene: TRBD2
v_gene: TRBV4-2
CDR3nt: TGTGCCAGCAGCCAAGATGGGCTAGCGGGAGGCCATGAGCAGTTCTTC
CDR3aa: CASSQDGLAGGHEQFF

abundance: NA
len: 16
j_gene: TRBJ1-2
d_gene: TRBD1
v_gene: TRBV5-1
CDR3nt: TGCGCCAGCAGCTTGGGAGGGACAGGGATAAACTATGGCTACACCTTC
CDR3aa: CASSLGGTGINYGYTF

abundance: few
len: 12
j_gene: TRBJ2-7
d_gene: NA
v_gene: TRBV6-5
CDR3nt: TGTGCCAGCAGTCGACAGCCCTACGAGCAGTACTTC
CDR3aa: CASSRQPYEQYF

abundance: NA
len: 15
j_gene: TRBJ1-5
d_gene: NA
v_gene: TRBV28
CDR3nt: TGTGCCAGCAGTTTGGTTGGCAGGAGGAATCAGCCCCAGCATTTT
CDR3aa: CASSLVGRRNQPQHF

abundance: NA
len: 15
j_gene: TRBJ2-5
d_gene: NA
v_gene: TRBV19
CDR3nt: TGTGCCAGTACCAAAAAGCCAGGGGTCGAAGAGACCCAGTACTTC
CDR3aa: CASTKKPGVEETQYF

abundance: few
len: 15
j_gene: TRBJ1-5
d_gene: NA
v_gene: TRBV5-5
CDR3nt: TGTGCCAGCAGCTTGGCCGCAGGGTTCCGACAGCCCCAGCATTTT
CDR3aa: CASSLAAGFRQPQHF

abundance: once
len: 15
j_gene: TRBJ1-5
d_gene: TRBD1
v_gene: TRBV15
CDR3nt: TGTGCCACCAGCAGGAGCGACAGGGGTGGGCAGCCCCAGCATTTT
CDR3aa: CATSRSDRGGQPQHF

abundance: NA
len: 15
j_gene: TRBJ2-5
d_gene: TRBD2
v_gene: TRBV4-1
CDR3nt: TGCGCCAGCAGCCAAGGGCTAGCGGGATGGGAGACCCAGTACTTC
CDR3aa: CASSQGLAGWETQYF

abundance: NA
len: 13
j_gene: TRBJ2-7
d_gene: NA
v_gene: TRBV19
CDR3nt: TGTGCCAGTAGTATGGGACTCTCCTACGAGCAGTACTTC
CDR3aa: CASSMGLSYEQYF

abundance: NA
len: 15
j_gene: TRBJ1-5
d_gene: NA
v_gene: TRBV10-3
CDR3nt: TGTGCCATCAGTGAAAGGAGTACGTCCAATCAGCCCCAGCATTTT
CDR3aa: CAISERSTSNQPQHF

abundance: once
len: 13
j_gene: TRBJ2-1
d_gene: TRBD2
v_gene: TRBV19
CDR3nt: TGTGCCAGCAAGCGGGAGGGTTACAATGAGCAGTTCTTC
CDR3aa: CASKREGYNEQFF

abundance: few
len: 15
j_gene: TRBJ2-5
d_gene: TRBD2
v_gene: TRBV15
CDR3nt: TGTGCCACCAGCAGCCGCACGGGAGGGCCAGAGACCCAGTACTTC
CDR3aa: CATSSRTGGPETQYF

abundance: NA
len: 14
j_gene: TRBJ2-7
d_gene: NA
v_gene: TRBV6-1
CDR3nt: TGTGCCAGCCACCCCCGTGGGGCCTGGCACGAGCAGTACTTC
CDR3aa: CASHPRGAWHEQYF